This is a list of T cell receptor beta chains from one sample in a study of shared T cell receptors in the human thymus. Sequencing was performed with immunoSEQ multiplex PCR; in TCRdb, only in-frame clones are kept and a portion is missing. The sample yields 700,000 or so clones, approximately 85% seen once. The same data also contributed to another study, on human thymus T cells.

The specimen sequenced was thymocytes. The receptors stem from a girl under three years old with a congenital heart defect. Each CDR3 is given with its conserved first and last residue. A D gene is named only where the DNA matches it firmly. Some rows have no size entry. The others give once, few or many, or a class for an expanded clone.

V,J,D,size,CDR3,DNA
TRBV7-9,TRBJ2-3,TRBD1,once,CASSLGDRVITDTQYF,TGTGCCAGCAGCTTAGGAGACAGGGTTATCACAGATACGCAGTATTTT
TRBV28,TRBJ1-2,TRBD1,.,CASSSPRGQGAGYTF,TGTGCCAGCAGTTCCCCGCGGGGACAGGGGGCTGGCTACACCTTC
TRBV4-3,TRBJ1-5,.,.,CASSQDIGRGYSNQPQHF,TGCGCCAGCAGCCAAGATATCGGCAGGGGTTATAGCAATCAGCCCCAGCATTTT
TRBV5-4,TRBJ1-1,TRBD1,few,CASSLVMNRGRMTEAFF,TGTGCCAGCAGCCTAGTGATGAACAGGGGGCGGATGACTGAAGCTTTCTTT
TRBV19,TRBJ1-1,.,once,CASISSERDTEAFF,TGTGCCAGTATTTCATCCGAACGGGACACTGAAGCTTTCTTT
TRBV15,TRBJ2-5,.,.,CATSAREQEQETQYF,TGTGCCACCAGCGCTCGGGAGCAGGAACAAGAGACCCAGTACTTC
TRBV15,TRBJ2-2,TRBD1,.,CATSRPDRANTGELFF,TGTGCCACCAGCCGACCGGACAGGGCGAACACCGGGGAGCTGTTTTTT
TRBV20-1,TRBJ1-1,.,.,CSASDYTEAFF,TGCAGTGCTAGTGACTACACTGAAGCTTTCTTT
TRBV5-1,TRBJ2-7,.,.,CASSLWSGTYEQYF,TGCGCCAGCAGCTTGTGGTCGGGAACCTACGAGCAGTACTTC
TRBV6-5,TRBJ1-1,.,few,CASSYGTNTEAFF,TGTGCCAGCAGTTACGGTACTAACACTGAAGCTTTCTTT
TRBV5-1,TRBJ1-2,TRBD1,.,CASQRQGAYGYTF,TGCGCCAGCCAGAGACAGGGGGCCTATGGCTACACCTTC
TRBV10-1,TRBJ2-3,.,.,CAIRGAGIDTDTQYF,TGCGCCATCCGGGGGGCAGGGATCGACACAGATACGCAGTATTTT
TRBV5-6,TRBJ1-2,.,.,CASSLTGDPPNYGYTF,TGTGCCAGCAGCTTGACAGGAGACCCCCCCAACTATGGCTACACCTTC
TRBV11-2,TRBJ1-3,.,few,CASSPPTVHNTGNTIYF,TGTGCCAGCAGCCCCCCGACAGTGCATAATACTGGAAACACCATATATTTT
TRBV29-1,TRBJ2-1,TRBD1,.,CSVALRGNEQFF,TGCAGCGTTGCCCTCAGGGGGAATGAGCAGTTCTTC
TRBV28,TRBJ2-7,.,once,CASSFLGYGRASYEQYF,TGTGCCAGCAGTTTCCTTGGTTACGGCAGGGCATCCTACGAGCAGTACTTC
TRBV5-1,TRBJ2-2,TRBD1,.,CASSPDKGAKTGELFF,TGCGCCAGCAGCCCTGATAAGGGGGCCAAGACCGGGGAGCTGTTTTTT
TRBV7-9,TRBJ2-2,TRBD2,.,CASSQHKGLAGIAGELFF,TGTGCCAGCAGCCAACACAAGGGACTAGCGGGGATCGCCGGGGAGCTGTTTTTT
TRBV9,TRBJ1-2,TRBD1,.,CASSVTTGGYGYTF,TGTGCCAGCAGCGTAACGACAGGGGGGTATGGCTACACCTTC
TRBV14,TRBJ2-7,.,.,CASSQDTRKTYEQYF,TGTGCCAGCAGCCAAGATACACGCAAAACCTACGAGCAGTACTTC
TRBV18,TRBJ2-7,.,.,CASSSSRSGDEQYF,TGTGCCAGCTCGAGCAGTCGATCGGGTGACGAGCAGTACTTC
TRBV30,TRBJ1-5,.,few,CAWSVSGVSSNQPQHF,TGTGCCTGGAGTGTATCTGGTGTCAGTTCCAATCAGCCCCAGCATTTT
TRBV7-2,TRBJ1-5,TRBD1,.,CASSLARTGTLNQPQHF,TGTGCCAGCAGCTTAGCACGGACAGGGACCCTTAATCAGCCCCAGCATTTT
TRBV11-2,TRBJ1-5,.,.,CASSQFAGWRQPQHF,TGTGCCAGCAGCCAGTTCGCGGGATGGCGGCAGCCCCAGCATTTT
TRBV9,TRBJ1-2,.,.,CASRPDLTGNYGYTF,TGTGCCAGCAGACCAGACCTGACTGGGAACTATGGCTACACCTTC
TRBV11-2,TRBJ2-7,TRBD2,.,CASSLEGGTSYEQYF,TGTGCCAGCAGCTTAGAGGGGGGGACCTCCTACGAGCAGTACTTC
TRBV9,TRBJ2-3,TRBD2,.,CASSPAGAGNLTDTQYF,TGTGCCAGCAGCCCAGCGGGGGCCGGAAACCTAACAGATACGCAGTATTTT
TRBV4-2,TRBJ2-2,.,once,CASSQDYVYSTGELFF,TGTGCCAGCAGCCAAGATTATGTCTACTCCACCGGGGAGCTGTTTTTT
TRBV19,TRBJ1-1,.,.,CASRPSPLRERYTEAFF,TGTGCCAGTAGGCCCTCCCCCCTCAGGGAAAGGTACACTGAAGCTTTCTTT
TRBV9,TRBJ2-7,.,.,CASSAQGGPPNEQYF,TGTGCCAGCAGCGCACAGGGGGGGCCTCCTAACGAGCAGTACTTC
TRBV12-5,TRBJ2-7,.,.,CASGIQTDTYEQYF,TGTGCTAGTGGTATCCAGACAGACACCTACGAGCAGTACTTC
TRBV28,TRBJ1-3,.,.,CASSFDSISGNTIYF,TGTGCCAGCAGCTTCGACAGCATCTCTGGAAACACCATATATTTT
TRBV6-1,TRBJ1-3,.,.,CASSVHRSSGNTIYF,TGTGCCAGCAGTGTGCACAGAAGCTCTGGAAACACCATATATTTT
TRBV27,TRBJ2-7,.,.,CASSFRGGSEQYF,TGTGCCAGCAGTTTTCGCGGTGGATCTGAGCAGTACTTC
TRBV30,TRBJ2-3,TRBD2,.,CAWDTRGLAKSKNPTDTQYF,TGTGCCTGGGATACCCGTGGACTAGCGAAGTCTAAGAATCCCACAGATACGCAGTATTTT
TRBV6-6,TRBJ1-1,.,.,CASSPMRDAEAFF,TGTGCCAGCAGTCCCATGAGGGATGCTGAAGCTTTCTTT
TRBV5-1,TRBJ2-5,TRBD1,.,CASSLTRDRVQETQYF,TGCGCCAGCAGCCTCACCCGGGACAGGGTACAGGAGACCCAGTACTTC